Each of the 19 T cell receptor beta chains below was sequenced from the same sample in a study of T-cell reconstitution after alpha-beta-depleted transplantation in children. TCRbeta library preparation incorporated unique molecular identifiers. TCRdb re-called the PCR reads through MiXCR, storing one row per CDR3 protein. This sample has about 260,000 distinct CDR3 sequences; around 7.5% occur once, and the top ten carry 6.3%. The material sequenced was PBMCs, mostly from graft donor cells, taken 180 days after TCRalphabeta/CD19-depleted stem cell transplant. These receptors all come from a male patient younger than 18 who had a stem cell transplant for acute lymphoblastic leukemia, so the T cells may come from the graft donor.

The sample holds many counts of this clonotype. The chain uses TRBV27 and TRBJ1-2; D gene unclear. The CDR3 sequence is 14 residues long. The V gene lost 3 bases and the J gene lost 0 bases, with 8 bases spanning the gap. Germline CDR1 reads MNHEY; CDR2 reads SMNVEV (reference sequence). CDR3 bases: TGTGCCAGCAGTTTCGGGCCGACTAACTATGGCTACACCTTC. Its protein product is CASSFGPTNYGYTF.

This clonotype was counted a few times. The chain employs TRBV10-3 and TRBJ1-1; 7 nucleotides line up with TRBD1. The CDR3 totals 12 residues. Per the germline V gene, CDR1 is ENHRY and CDR2 is SYGVKD. Trimming removed 6 bases from V and 7 bases from J; junction bases left unmatched: 5. The CDR3 DNA follows: TGTGCCATCAGGGGGGGACAGAATGAAGCTTTCTTT. This encodes CAIRGGQNEAFF.

This clonotype was counted at least ten times. The chain couples TRBV28 to TRBJ2-5; TRBD2 agrees at 9 bases. V lost 9 bases and J lost 1; bases outside the gene matches: 0. From germline, CDR1 is MDHEN and CDR2 SYDVKM. The CDR3 consists of 12 residues. The CDR3 protein is CASSGSQETQYF. The DNA of the CDR3 is TGTGCCAGTAGCGGGAGCCAAGAGACCCAGTACTTC.

Many counts were recorded for this clonotype. CDR3 sequence reads: CASSRGSGTSNQPQHF. In DNA form, the CDR3 reads TGTGCCAGCAGTCGAGGATCCGGGACATCGAATCAGCCCCAGCATTTT. The chain carries TRBV6-1 and TRBJ1-5, with a tentative D call TRBD1 (6 bases). V was trimmed by 5 bases and J by 4 bases, leaving 18 bases between them. Germline V gene data show CDR1 as MNHNS and CDR2 as SASEGT. The CDR3 is 16 amino acids.

In this sample, this clonotype turned up many times. The V and J genes are TRBV20-1 and TRBJ1-1, with 9 bases fitting TRBD1. The germline CDR1 and CDR2 sequences are DFQATT and SNEGSKA (reference sequence). Trimming cost V 6 bases and J 1 base; bases outside gene matches: 3. The CDR3 runs 13 residues. CDR3 in amino acids: CSAAQGANTEAFF. The CDR3 bases are TGCAGTGCGGCACAGGGGGCGAACACTGAAGCTTTCTTT.

This clonotype came up a few times. V gene TRBV25-1 combines with J gene TRBJ2-2; the D gene is possibly TRBD2 (6 bases). Germline CDR1 MGHDK, CDR2 SYGVNS. The CDR3 covers 20 residues. Between the trimmed V and J ends, which lost 10 bases and 5 bases, there was a span of 35 bases. DNA of the CDR3: TGTGCCATCATCCGGGGGTGCCCGAAGAGTAACATCAGAGGGACCGGGGAGCTGTTTTTT. Its protein is CAIIRGCPKSNIRGTGELFF.

The genes are TRBV7-9 and TRBJ2-2; D is possibly TRBD1 (6 bases). V was trimmed by 5 bases and J by 6 bases, leaving 19 bases between them. Germline loops: CDR1 SEHNR, CDR2 FQNEAQ (reference sequence). The CDR3 is made up of 16 amino acids. CDR3 sequence reads: CASSLLSGVLAGELFF. Written as DNA, the CDR3 is TGTGCCAGCAGCCTGTTATCAGGGGTTCTTGCCGGGGAGCTGTTTTTT.

This clonotype was detected many times. The chain uses TRBV5-1 and TRBJ2-5, with D perhaps given as TRBD1 or TRBD2 (6 bases each). Germline V lookup: CDR1 SGHRS, CDR2 YFSETQ. V gave up 4 bases and J gave up 3 bases, with 13 bases separating them. This CDR3 comprises 14 residues. The CDR3 loop reads CASSLEGGKETQYF. The CDR3 DNA sequence: TGCGCCAGCAGCCTCGAGGGGGGAAAAGAGACCCAGTACTTC.

This clonotype showed up many times. The J gene is TRBJ2-3, the V gene TRBV29-1; D is perhaps TRBD1 (5 bases). The V end lost 3 bases, the J end lost 2 bases, and 12 bases lay between the germline ends. The CDR3 consists of 14 residues. The germline V gene encodes CDR1 SQVTM and CDR2 ANQGSEA. The CDR3 DNA sequence: TGCAGCGTTGACCGCAGGGCCCACACAGATACGCAGTATTTT. Translated, it gives CSVDRRAHTDTQYF.

This clonotype was counted at least ten times. The chain links TRBV7-9 to TRBJ2-1; 9 bases are shared with TRBD1. V lost 6 bases, J lost 6 bases, and 9 bases stayed unmatched. This CDR3 is built from 15 residues. CDR1 SEHNR and CDR2 FQNEAQ come from the germline V gene (reference sequence). The CDR3 sequence is CASSPIGTGSNEQFF. CDR3 nucleotide sequence: TGTGCCAGCAGTCCAATAGGGACAGGGAGCAATGAGCAGTTCTTC. The entire variable domain, with the rest obtained from reference TRBV7-9 and TRBJ2-1, is as follows: DTGVSQNPRHKITKRGQNVTFRCDPISEHNRLYWYRQTLGQGPEFLTYFQNEAQLEKSRLLSDRFSAERPKGSFSTLEIQRTEQGDSAMYLCASSPIGTGSNEQFFGPGTRLTVL.

The sample holds a few counts of this clonotype. The chain employs TRBV7-4 and TRBJ2-6, with 10 bases that match TRBD1. The V segment lost 10 bases and the J segment 0 bases; nucleotides outside the gene matches: 12. The germline V gene has CDR1 SGHVT and CDR2 SQSDAQ. The CDR3 contains 18 residues. Here the CDR3 reads CANYSDRGPFSGANVLTF. CDR3 DNA sequence: TGTGCCAATTATAGCGACAGGGGGCCTTTCTCTGGGGCCAACGTCCTGACTTTC.

This clonotype was observed at least ten times. The gene calls are TRBV18 and TRBJ2-1; TRBD2 agrees at 10 bases. The ends lost 3 bases at V and 7 bases at J; junction bases unmatched: 0. Germline CDR1 and CDR2: KGHSH and LQKENI. This CDR3 comprises 13 residues. In DNA, the CDR3 is TGTGCCAGCTCACCTAGCGGGGGGAATGAGCAGTTCTTC. Amino acid sequence: CASSPSGGNEQFF.

Concerning this clonotype: A much bigger clone sits one base away, suggesting this may be a read error. The chain employs TRBV29-1 and TRBJ1-1; D unclear. Germline-derived CDR1 and CDR2 are SQVTM and ANQGSEA. Trimming pared 3 bases from V and 8 bases from J, leaving 13 bases between. The CDR3 is 12 residues long. The CDR3 is CSVDRQDAEAFF. For the CDR3, the DNA is TGCAGCGTTGACCGTCAGGACGCCGAAGCTTTCTTT.

Many counts were recorded for this clonotype. The V and J genes are TRBV7-6 and TRBJ1-2, with D hard to call. The CDR3 extends over 15 amino acids. The germline V gene has CDR1 SGHVS and CDR2 FNYEAQ. Trimming shortened V by 2 bases and J by 7 bases, and 17 bases separated the two germline ends. The CDR3 bases are TGTGCCAGCAGCTTAATTGCCGGGTTTTGGGTTGGCTACACCTTC. Translated: CASSLIAGFWVGYTF.

This clonotype was detected a few times. The chain recombines TRBV20-1 with TRBJ2-1; TRBD2 agrees at 10 bases. Germline CDR1 reads DFQATT; CDR2 reads SNEGSKA (reference sequence). Germline trimming cut 1 base from V and 4 bases from J; bases unmatched to any gene: 13. The CDR3 runs to 18 residues. This CDR3 reads CSARASLELAGRYNEQFF. CDR3 in DNA: TGCAGTGCTAGAGCTAGTCTGGAACTAGCGGGAAGATACAATGAGCAGTTCTTC.

The chain is built from TRBV5-1 and TRBJ2-7; 11 bases are shared with TRBD1. CDR3 length: 14 amino acids. The germline gives CDR1 SGHRS, CDR2 YFSETQ. The junction had 5 bases not matched to a gene; V was cut back by 5 bases and J by 4 bases. The CDR3 loop is CASRRTGGKYEQYF. CDR3 coding DNA: TGCGCCAGCAGGAGGACAGGGGGCAAGTACGAGCAGTACTTC.

The chain links TRBV6-5 to TRBJ2-3, with no clear D. V was pared by 7 bases and J by 0 bases, with 11 bases between. The CDR3 length is 14 residues. Germline CDR1 MNHEY, CDR2 SVGAGI. The CDR3 bases are TGTGCCAGCACGCCTAGTCCTAGCACAGATACGCAGTATTTT. Its protein product is CASTPSPSTDTQYF.

This clonotype was seen many times. The chain combines TRBV5-6 with TRBJ1-3; unclear D gene. This CDR3 spans 16 amino acids. Trimming shortened V by 1 base and J by 0 bases, and 11 bases separated the two germline ends. Per the germline V gene, CDR1 is SGHDT and CDR2 is YYEEEE. CDR3 sequence: CASSLFGRGSGNTIYF. The CDR3, as DNA: TGTGCCAGCAGCTTGTTTGGGCGGGGCTCTGGAAACACCATATATTTT.

This clonotype was seen ten or more times. The V gene is TRBV12-3 or TRBV12-4, the J gene TRBJ2-3; D might be TRBD1 (6 bases). This CDR3 has 15 amino acids. Trimming took off 6 bases at V and 6 bases at J, with 19 bases between the two ends. Here the CDR3 reads CASSFDRILTDTQYF. CDR3 DNA sequence: TGTGCCAGCAGCTTTGACAGGATTCTAACGGATACGCAGTATTTT.